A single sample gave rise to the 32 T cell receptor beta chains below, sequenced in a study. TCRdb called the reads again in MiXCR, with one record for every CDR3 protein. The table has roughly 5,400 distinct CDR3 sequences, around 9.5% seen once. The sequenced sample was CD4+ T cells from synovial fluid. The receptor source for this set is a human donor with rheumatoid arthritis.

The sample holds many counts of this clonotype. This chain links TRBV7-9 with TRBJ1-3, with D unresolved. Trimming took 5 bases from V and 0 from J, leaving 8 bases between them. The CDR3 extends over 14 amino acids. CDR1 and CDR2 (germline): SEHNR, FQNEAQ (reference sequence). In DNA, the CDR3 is TGTGCCAGCAGCCCACCAAACTCTGGAAACACCATATATTTT. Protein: CASSPPNSGNTIYF.

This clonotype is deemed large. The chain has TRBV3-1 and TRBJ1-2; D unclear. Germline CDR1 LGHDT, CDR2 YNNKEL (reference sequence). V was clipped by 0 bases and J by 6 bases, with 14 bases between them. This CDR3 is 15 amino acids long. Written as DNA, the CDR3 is TGTGCCAGCAGCCAAGATTATTCGGGGTCTCATGGCTACACCTTC. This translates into CASSQDYSGSHGYTF.

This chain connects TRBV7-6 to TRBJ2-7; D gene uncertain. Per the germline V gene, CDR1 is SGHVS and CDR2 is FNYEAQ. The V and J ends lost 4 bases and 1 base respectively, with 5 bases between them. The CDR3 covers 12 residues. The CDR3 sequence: CASSSRSYEQYF. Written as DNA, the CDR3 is TGTGCCAGCAGCTCCAGGTCCTACGAGCAGTACTTC.

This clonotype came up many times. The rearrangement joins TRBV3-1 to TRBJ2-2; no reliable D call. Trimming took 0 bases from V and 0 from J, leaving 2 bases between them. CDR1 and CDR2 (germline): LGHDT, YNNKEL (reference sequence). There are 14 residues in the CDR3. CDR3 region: CASSQDSNTGELFF. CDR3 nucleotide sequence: TGTGCCAGCAGCCAAGATTCGAACACCGGGGAGCTGTTTTTT.

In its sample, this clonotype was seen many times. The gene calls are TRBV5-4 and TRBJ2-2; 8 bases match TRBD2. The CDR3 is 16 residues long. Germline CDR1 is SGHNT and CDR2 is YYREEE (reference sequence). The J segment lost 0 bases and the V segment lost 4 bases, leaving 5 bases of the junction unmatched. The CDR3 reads CASSPGGRSNTGELFF. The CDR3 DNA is TGTGCCAGCAGCCCGGGGGGGAGGTCGAACACCGGGGAGCTGTTTTTT. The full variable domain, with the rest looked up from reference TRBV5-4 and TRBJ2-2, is ETGVTQSPTHLIKTRGQQVTLRCSSQSGHNTVSWYQQALGQGPQFIFQYYREEENGRGNFPPRFSGLQFPNYSSELNVNALELDDSALYLCASSPGGRSNTGELFFGEGSRLTVL.

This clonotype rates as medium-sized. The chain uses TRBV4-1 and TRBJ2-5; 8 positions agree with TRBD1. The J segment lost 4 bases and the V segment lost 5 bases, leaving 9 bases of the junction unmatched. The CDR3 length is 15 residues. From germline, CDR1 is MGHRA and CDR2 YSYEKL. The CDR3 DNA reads TGCGCCAGCAGCACAACAGGGGGACCGGGAGAGACCCAGTACTTC. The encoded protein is CASSTTGGPGETQYF.

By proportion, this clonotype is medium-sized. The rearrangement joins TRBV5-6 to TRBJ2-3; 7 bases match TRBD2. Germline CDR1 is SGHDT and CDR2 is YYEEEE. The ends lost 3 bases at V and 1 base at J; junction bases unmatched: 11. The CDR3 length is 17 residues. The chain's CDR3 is CASSWEAAGEGTDTQYF. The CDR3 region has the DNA TGTGCCAGCAGCTGGGAGGCGGCGGGAGAGGGCACAGATACGCAGTATTTT.

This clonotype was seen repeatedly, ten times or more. In nucleotides, the CDR3 is TGTGCCAGCAGCTTAGCGGGAGGCTGGGGCACAGATACGCAGTATTTT. Translating gives CASSLAGGWGTDTQYF. The rearrangement joins TRBV5-5 to TRBJ2-3; 9 bases align to TRBD2. This CDR3 region has 16 residues. Losses at the gene ends were 2 bases for V and 1 base for J; bases not matched to a gene: 5. Germline CDR1 reads SGHKS; CDR2 reads YYEKEE (reference sequence). The full variable domain, rest sourced from reference TRBV5-5 and TRBJ2-3, is DAGVTQSPTHLIKTRGQQVTLRCSPISGHKSVSWYQQVLGQGPQFIFQYYEKEERGRGNFPDRFSARQFPNYSSELNVNALLLGDSALYLCASSLAGGWGTDTQYFGPGTRLTVL.

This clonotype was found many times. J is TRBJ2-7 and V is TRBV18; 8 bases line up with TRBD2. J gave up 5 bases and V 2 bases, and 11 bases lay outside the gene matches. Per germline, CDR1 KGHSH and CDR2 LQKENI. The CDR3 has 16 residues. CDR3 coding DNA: TGTGCCAGCTCACCAAACGAATTAGCGGGGTTCAACGAGCAGTACTTC. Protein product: CASSPNELAGFNEQYF.

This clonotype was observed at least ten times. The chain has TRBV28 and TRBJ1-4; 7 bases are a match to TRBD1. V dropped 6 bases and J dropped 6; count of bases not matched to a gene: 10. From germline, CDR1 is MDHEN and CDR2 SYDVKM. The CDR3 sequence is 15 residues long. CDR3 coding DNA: TGTGCCAGCAGCATCTCACAGGGGAGTCATGAAAAACTGTTTTTT. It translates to CASSISQGSHEKLFF.

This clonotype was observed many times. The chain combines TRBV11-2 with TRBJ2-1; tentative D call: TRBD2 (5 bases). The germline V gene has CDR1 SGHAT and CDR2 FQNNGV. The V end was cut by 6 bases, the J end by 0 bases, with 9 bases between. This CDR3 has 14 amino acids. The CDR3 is CASRGGSSYNEQFF. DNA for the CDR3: TGTGCCAGCAGAGGTGGGAGCTCCTACAATGAGCAGTTCTTC.

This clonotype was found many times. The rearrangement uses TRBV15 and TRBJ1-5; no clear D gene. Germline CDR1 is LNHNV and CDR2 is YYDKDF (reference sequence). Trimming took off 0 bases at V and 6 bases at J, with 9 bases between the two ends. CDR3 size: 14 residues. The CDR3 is CATSRDGLFQPQHF. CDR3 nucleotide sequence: TGTGCCACCAGCAGAGATGGGTTGTTTCAGCCCCAGCATTTT.

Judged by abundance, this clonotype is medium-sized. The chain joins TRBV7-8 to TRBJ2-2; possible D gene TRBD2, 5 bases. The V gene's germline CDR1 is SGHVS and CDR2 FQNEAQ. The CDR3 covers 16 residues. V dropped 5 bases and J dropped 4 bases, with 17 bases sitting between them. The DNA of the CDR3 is TGTGCCAGCAGCCCCAGAGATCTCGGGGTCACCGGGGAGCTGTTTTTT. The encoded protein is CASSPRDLGVTGELFF.

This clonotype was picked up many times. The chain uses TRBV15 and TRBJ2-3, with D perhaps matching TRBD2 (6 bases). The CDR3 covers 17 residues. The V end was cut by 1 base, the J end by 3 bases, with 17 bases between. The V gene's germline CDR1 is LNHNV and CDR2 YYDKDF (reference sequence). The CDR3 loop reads CATSRVFGGGPTDTQYF. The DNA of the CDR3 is TGTGCCACCAGCAGAGTATTCGGAGGAGGGCCGACAGATACGCAGTATTTT.

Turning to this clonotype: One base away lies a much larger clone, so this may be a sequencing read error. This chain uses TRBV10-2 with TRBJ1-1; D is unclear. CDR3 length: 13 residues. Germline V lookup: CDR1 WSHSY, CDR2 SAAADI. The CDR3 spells CTSTDTSNTEAFF. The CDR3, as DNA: TGCACCAGCACAGACACATCGAACACTGAAGCTTTCTTT.

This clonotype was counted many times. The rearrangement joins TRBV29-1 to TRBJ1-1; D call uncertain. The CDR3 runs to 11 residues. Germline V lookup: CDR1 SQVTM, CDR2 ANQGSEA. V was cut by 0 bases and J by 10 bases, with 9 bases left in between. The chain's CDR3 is CSVEDLQVAFF. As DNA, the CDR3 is TGCAGCGTTGAAGATCTGCAGGTAGCTTTCTTT.

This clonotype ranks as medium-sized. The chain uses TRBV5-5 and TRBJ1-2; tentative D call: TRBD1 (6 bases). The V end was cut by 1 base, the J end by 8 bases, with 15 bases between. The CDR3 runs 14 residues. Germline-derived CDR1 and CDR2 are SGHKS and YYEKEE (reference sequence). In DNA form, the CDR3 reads TGTGCCAGCAGCTTGAATTGGGGGGCAGAGGGCTACACCTTC. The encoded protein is CASSLNWGAEGYTF.

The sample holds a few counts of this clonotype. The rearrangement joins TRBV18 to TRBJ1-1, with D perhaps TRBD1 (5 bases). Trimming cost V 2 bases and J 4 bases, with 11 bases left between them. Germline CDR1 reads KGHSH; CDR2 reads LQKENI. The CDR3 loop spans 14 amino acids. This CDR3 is CASSPGDDGTEAFF. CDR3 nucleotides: TGTGCCAGCTCACCAGGGGACGATGGCACTGAAGCTTTCTTT.

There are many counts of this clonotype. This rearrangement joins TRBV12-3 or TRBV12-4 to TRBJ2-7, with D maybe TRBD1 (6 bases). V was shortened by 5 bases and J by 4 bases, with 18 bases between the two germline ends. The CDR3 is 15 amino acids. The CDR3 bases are TGTGCCAGCAGTGCCCAGGGGCCCGGTGGATACGAGCAGTACTTC. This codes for CASSAQGPGGYEQYF.

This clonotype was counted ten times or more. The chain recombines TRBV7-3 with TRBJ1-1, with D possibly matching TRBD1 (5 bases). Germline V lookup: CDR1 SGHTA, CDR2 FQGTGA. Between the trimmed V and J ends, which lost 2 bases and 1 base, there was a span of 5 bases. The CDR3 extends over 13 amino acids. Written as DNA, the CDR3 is TGTGCCAGCAGCTTAGGGGCGAACACTGAAGCTTTCTTT. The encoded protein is CASSLGANTEAFF.

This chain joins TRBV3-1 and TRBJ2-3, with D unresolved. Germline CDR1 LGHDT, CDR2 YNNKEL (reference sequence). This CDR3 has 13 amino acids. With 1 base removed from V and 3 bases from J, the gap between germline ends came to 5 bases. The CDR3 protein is CASSQGLTDTQYF. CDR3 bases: TGTGCCAGCAGCCAAGGGTTGACAGATACGCAGTATTTT.

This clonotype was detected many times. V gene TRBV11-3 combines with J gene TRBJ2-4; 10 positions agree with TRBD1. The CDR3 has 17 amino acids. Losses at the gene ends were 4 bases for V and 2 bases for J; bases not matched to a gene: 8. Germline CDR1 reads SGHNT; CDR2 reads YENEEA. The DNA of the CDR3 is TGTGCCAGCAGCTGGGCCAGGGGACAGGGGACCAAAAACATTCAGTACTTC. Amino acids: CASSWARGQGTKNIQYF.

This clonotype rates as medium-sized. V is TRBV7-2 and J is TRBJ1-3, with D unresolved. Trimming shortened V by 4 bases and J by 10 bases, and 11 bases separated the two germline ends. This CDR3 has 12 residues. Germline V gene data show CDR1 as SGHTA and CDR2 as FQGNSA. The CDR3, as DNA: TGTGCCAGCAGCTCTCCGGGAAGGACCATATATTTT. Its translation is CASSSPGRTIYF.

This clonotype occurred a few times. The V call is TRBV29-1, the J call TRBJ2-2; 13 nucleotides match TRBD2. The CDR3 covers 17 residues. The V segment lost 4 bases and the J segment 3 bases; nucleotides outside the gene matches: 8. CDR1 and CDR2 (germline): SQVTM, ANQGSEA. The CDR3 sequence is CSVVELAGGTDTGELFF. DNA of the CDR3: TGCAGCGTTGTCGAACTAGCGGGAGGGACGGACACCGGGGAGCTGTTTTTT.

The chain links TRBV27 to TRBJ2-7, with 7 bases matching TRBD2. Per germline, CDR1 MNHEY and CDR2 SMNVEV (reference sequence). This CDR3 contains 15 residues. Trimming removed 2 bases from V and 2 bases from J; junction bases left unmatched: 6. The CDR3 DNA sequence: TGTGCCAGCAGTTTAAAGCCTAGCGGCACCTACGAGCAGTACTTC. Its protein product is CASSLKPSGTYEQYF.

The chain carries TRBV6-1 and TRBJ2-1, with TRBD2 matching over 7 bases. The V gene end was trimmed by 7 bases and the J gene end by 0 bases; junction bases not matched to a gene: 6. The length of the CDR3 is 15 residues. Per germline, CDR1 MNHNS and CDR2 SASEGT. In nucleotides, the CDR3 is TGTGCCAGCATACTAGCGTCCTACTCCTACAATGAGCAGTTCTTC. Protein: CASILASYSYNEQFF.

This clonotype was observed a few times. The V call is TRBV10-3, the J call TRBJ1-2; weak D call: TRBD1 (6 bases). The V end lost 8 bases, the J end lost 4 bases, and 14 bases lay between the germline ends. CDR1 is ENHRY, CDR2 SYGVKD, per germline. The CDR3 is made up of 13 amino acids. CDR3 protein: CAISVEGVYGYTF. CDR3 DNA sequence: TGTGCCATCTCGGTTGAGGGGGTCTATGGCTACACCTTC.

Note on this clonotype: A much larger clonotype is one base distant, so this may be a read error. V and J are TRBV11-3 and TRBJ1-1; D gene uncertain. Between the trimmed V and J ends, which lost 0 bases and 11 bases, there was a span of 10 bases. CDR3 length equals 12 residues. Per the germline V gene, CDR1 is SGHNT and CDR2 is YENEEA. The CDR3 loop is CASSLDLETAFF. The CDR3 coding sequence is TGTGCCAGCAGCTTAGATTTGGAAACCGCTTTCTTT.

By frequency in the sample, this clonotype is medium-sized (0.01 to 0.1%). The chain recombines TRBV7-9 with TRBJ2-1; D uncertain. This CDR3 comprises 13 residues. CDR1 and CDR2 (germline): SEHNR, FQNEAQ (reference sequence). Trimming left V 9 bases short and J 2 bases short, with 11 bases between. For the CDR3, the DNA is TGTGCCAGTGTACGGGCCGCCTACAATGAGCAGTTCTTC. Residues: CASVRAAYNEQFF. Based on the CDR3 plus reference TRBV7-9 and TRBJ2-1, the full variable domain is DTGVSQNPRHKITKRGQNVTFRCDPISEHNRLYWYRQTLGQGPEFLTYFQNEAQLEKSRLLSDRFSAERPKGSFSTLEIQRTEQGDSAMYLCASVRAAYNEQFFGPGTRLTVL.

CDR3 in DNA: TGTGCCAGCTCACCATGGGCCACACAAGGAAATGAGCAGTTCTTC. Translating gives CASSPWATQGNEQFF. The chain combines TRBV18 with TRBJ2-1; no definite D call. Trimming removed 2 bases at V and 7 bases at J, with 15 bases between. This CDR3 spans 15 amino acids. Germline values: CDR1 KGHSH, CDR2 LQKENI.

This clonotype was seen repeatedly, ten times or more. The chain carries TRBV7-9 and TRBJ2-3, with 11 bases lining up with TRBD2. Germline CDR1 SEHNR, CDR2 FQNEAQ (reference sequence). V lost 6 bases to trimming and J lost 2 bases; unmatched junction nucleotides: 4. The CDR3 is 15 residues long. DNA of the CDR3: TGTGCCAGCAGGATAGCGGGAGGGTTCACAGATACGCAGTATTTT. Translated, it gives CASRIAGGFTDTQYF.

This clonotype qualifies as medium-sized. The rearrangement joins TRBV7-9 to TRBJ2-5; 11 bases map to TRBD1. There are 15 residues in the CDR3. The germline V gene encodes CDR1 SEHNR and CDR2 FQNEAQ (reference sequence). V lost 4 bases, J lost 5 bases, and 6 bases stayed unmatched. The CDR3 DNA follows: TGTGCCAGCAGCTCTGGACAGGGGGCCGATGAGACCCAGTACTTC. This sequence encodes CASSSGQGADETQYF. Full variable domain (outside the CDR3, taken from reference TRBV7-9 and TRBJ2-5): DTGVSQNPRHKITKRGQNVTFRCDPISEHNRLYWYRQTLGQGPEFLTYFQNEAQLEKSRLLSDRFSAERPKGSFSTLEIQRTEQGDSAMYLCASSSGQGADETQYFGPGTRLLVL.